What follows describes a single TCR beta chain. Antigen unknown. The memory T cells were sequenced right after ex vivo isolation, without culture. The CDR3 is 15 residues long. Trimming took 4 bases from V and 6 from J; bases not matched to a gene: 5. The germline gives CDR1 LNHDA, CDR2 SQIVND (reference sequence). This sample is drawn from a study of CD4 T cell repertoires in COVID-19. General observations from the study: SARS-CoV and/or HKU1 spike cultures shared between roughly 6.5 and 28% of SARS-CoV-2 clonotypes.

Clones were read by immunoSEQ multiplex PCR, and TCRdb kept only the in-frame ones, dropping some. The table has tens of thousands of clones, roughly 91% seen once. The sample here was central memory CD4+ T cells from blood, taken before the COVID-19 pandemic. The origin of this receptor is a human donor who had COVID-19. This chain uses TRBV19 with TRBJ2-2; 10 bases are a match to TRBD1. CDR3 bases: TGTGCCAGTAGTAGGACAGGGGGTATGGCCGGGGAGCTGTTTTTT. Its translation: CASSRTGGMAGELFF. The variable domain in full, with the rest retrieved from reference TRBV19 and TRBJ2-2, is DGGITQSPKYLFRKEGQNVTLSCEQNLNHDAMYWYRQDPGQGLRLIYYSQIVNDFQKGDIAEGYSVSREKKESFPLTVTSAQKNPTAFYLCASSRTGGMAGELFFGEGSRLTVL.